This TCR beta chain is from a study of T cell repertoires in cytomegalovirus infection (dated 2019 in TCRdb). For context, the study as a whole: Donor HLA type was relevant to the analysis, as public TCR beta signatures indicated carriage of CMV infection together with the matching HLA type. Results and caveats for the whole study, not just this receptor: The ex vivo response was dominated by HLA-C-restricted CMV-specific TCR beta clonotypes, which also provided the single most frequent clonotype in two of eight donors. In both this cohort and an independent cohort of more than 350 donors, the cumulative frequency of public TCR beta family members distinguished carriers of CMV infection plus the relevant HLA type.

Germline trimming: 5 bases from V, 4 bases from J; junction bases outside gene matches: 9. From its cysteine to its phenylalanine, the CDR3 spans 15 amino acids. The retained sequence is limited to the CDR3, 45 bases, with the frame set at the first base. TCRdb records Illumina HiSeq 1500 as the sequencer. TCRdb trimmed the raw reads at Q25, called clones with MiXCR and kept productive beta chains. Rows matching on CDR3 protein sequence are summarized as one entry with the most common DNA and genes. The sample table holds hundreds of thousands of distinct CDR3 sequences, of which around 9.1% were seen once. The leading ten clones occupy less than 3% of the sample. This clonotype was recorded at least ten times. What this receptor recognizes is not known. No much larger clone is present one base from it, and per-base qualities are unavailable.

The sample taken for sequencing was PBMCs. The receptor's source is a human donor in good health (CMV status not recorded). Some clones in this sample may be carry-over from other donors' samples. The chain is assembled from TRBV12-3 or TRBV12-4 and TRBJ1-2; 8 junctional bases match TRBD1. The sequence in DNA is TGTGCCAGCAGTCCTGGACAGGGCCCTGTCTATGGCTACACCTTC. Its protein reads: CASSPGQGPVYGYTF.